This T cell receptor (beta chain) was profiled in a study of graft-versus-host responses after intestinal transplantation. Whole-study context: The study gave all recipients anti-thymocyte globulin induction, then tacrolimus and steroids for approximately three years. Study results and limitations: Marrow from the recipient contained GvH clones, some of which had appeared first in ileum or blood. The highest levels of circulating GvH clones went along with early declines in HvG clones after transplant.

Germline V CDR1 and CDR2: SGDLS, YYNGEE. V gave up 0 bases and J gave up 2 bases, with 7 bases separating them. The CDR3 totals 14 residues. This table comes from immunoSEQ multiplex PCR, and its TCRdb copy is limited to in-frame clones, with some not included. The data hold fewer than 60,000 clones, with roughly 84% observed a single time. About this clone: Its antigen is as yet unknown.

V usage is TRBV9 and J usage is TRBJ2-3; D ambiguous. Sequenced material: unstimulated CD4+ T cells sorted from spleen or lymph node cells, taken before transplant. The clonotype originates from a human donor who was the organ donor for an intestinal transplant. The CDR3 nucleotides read TGTGCCAGCAGCGTAGGGCCGATCACAGATACGCAGTATTTT. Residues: CASSVGPITDTQYF.